These T cell receptor beta chains were read from a single sample in a study of cytomegalovirus exposure and HLA in healthy donors. TCRdb keeps only in-frame clones here, not all; method: immunoSEQ multiplex PCR. The data show a few hundred thousand clones, around 66% seen once. The sequenced sample consisted of PBMCs. Receptor source: a female donor in good health and CMV-seronegative. Each CDR3 is given with its conserved first and last residue. D genes are given only for firm matches. Not all rows give a size; the values are once, few, many and, for expanded clones, a class.

v_call	d_call	j_call	clone_size	cdr3_nt	cdr3_aa
TRBV7-9	.	TRBJ2-1	.	TGTTCCAGCAGCCCGGGACATGGGCAGTTCTTC	CSSSPGHGQFF
TRBV27	.	TRBJ2-7	.	TGTGCCAGCAGTTTATGGGGGGATGGGTACGAGCAGTACTTC	CASSLWGDGYEQYF
TRBV20-1	.	TRBJ2-1	.	TGCAGTGCTTTTATTGGCGAGCAGTTCTTC	CSAFIGEQFF
TRBV10-3	TRBD1	TRBJ2-7	.	TGTGCCATCAGCTGGGACAGCTCCTACGAGCAGTACTTC	CAISWDSSYEQYF
TRBV7-8	TRBD2	TRBJ2-1	.	TGTGCCAGCAGCTTAGTGGGGCGGGAGACTAACAATGAGCAGTTCTTC	CASSLVGRETNNEQFF
TRBV27	TRBD1	TRBJ2-7	once	TGTGCCAGCAGAGCCCCGTCCGGGACAGGGGCATCTGGCGAGCAGTGCTTC	CASRAPSGTGASGEQCF
TRBV7-8	TRBD2	TRBJ2-1	.	TGTGCCAGCAGCTTTACGCGGGAGTCTGGCAATGAGCAGTTCTTC	CASSFTRESGNEQFF
TRBV27	.	TRBJ2-1	few	TGTGCCAGCAGTGCCTTTCCCCCTGCGGAGACCCATGAGCAGTTCTTC	CASSAFPPAETHEQFF
TRBV7-2	TRBD1	TRBJ2-2	.	TGTGCCAGCAGCAGAAGGGGGCCCAACACCGGGGAGCTGTTTTTT	CASSRRGPNTGELFF
TRBV18	TRBD2	TRBJ2-2	.	TGTGCCAGCTCACCTTTCACGCTAGCGGGAGGTGGTACCGGGGAGCTGTTTTTT	CASSPFTLAGGGTGELFF
TRBV25-1	.	TRBJ1-1	once	TGTGCCAGCAGTGAATTGGGTTCGGGGATGAACACTGAAGCTTTCTTT	CASSELGSGMNTEAFF
TRBV10-2	.	TRBJ2-3	.	TGCGCCAGCGGGGCGGGGAGCGGGACAGATACGCAGTATTTT	CASGAGSGTDTQYF
TRBV11-2	TRBD2	TRBJ2-5	once	TGTGCCAGCAGCCCTCGGACTAGCGGGTGGGGAGAGACCCAGTACTTC	CASSPRTSGWGETQYF
TRBV5-1	.	TRBJ2-1	.	TGCGCCAGCAGCTTGGGGCCAGGGGTTGGAAGGTTCTTC	CASSLGPGVGRFF
TRBV27	.	TRBJ1-2	.	TGTGCCAGCAGTTTATCATCCAGTTCTAACTATGGCTACACCTTC	CASSLSSSSNYGYTF
TRBV28	.	TRBJ1-5	.	TGTGCCAGCAGTTTCGTATCTTCGAGTCAGCCCCAGCATTTT	CASSFVSSSQPQHF
TRBV7-9	.	TRBJ1-4	.	TGTGCCAGCAGCTCCCACAGGGAGGGGTATGAAAAACTGTTTTTT	CASSSHREGYEKLFF
TRBV7-2	TRBD2	TRBJ2-4	.	TGTGCCAGCACCCCTATGGGGGGACTACTAGCCAAAAACATTCAGTACTTC	CASTPMGGLLAKNIQYF
TRBV11-1	TRBD1	TRBJ2-7	.	TGTGCCAGCAGCTTAGGGACAGGGGCTGGGCAGCAGTACTTC	CASSLGTGAGQQYF
TRBV6-5	.	TRBJ1-3	once	TGTGCCAGCAGTTACGGTCCCGGGAGAGGAAACACCATATATTTT	CASSYGPGRGNTIYF
TRBV30	.	TRBJ1-5	.	TGTGCCTGGAGTGGGGGGCCAAATCAGCCCCAGCATTTT	CAWSGGPNQPQHF
TRBV28	.	TRBJ2-7	.	TGTGCCAGCAGTGGGACACCGAGCTCCTACGAGCAGTACTTC	CASSGTPSSYEQYF
TRBV5-4	TRBD1	TRBJ1-2	.	TGTGCCAGCAGCCCGGGGACAGGGGCTAACTATGGCTACACCTTC	CASSPGTGANYGYTF
TRBV4-2	.	TRBJ2-1	.	TGTGCCAGCAGCCAAGTCGGTAGCAATGAGCAGTTCTTC	CASSQVGSNEQFF
TRBV5-6	.	TRBJ2-5	.	TGTGCCAGCAGCAAACACCGCGGGGTATCCCAAGAGACCCAGTACTTC	CASSKHRGVSQETQYF
TRBV5-1	.	TRBJ2-2	.	TGCGCCAGCAGCTTGACAGGCCTCAACACCGGGGAGCTGTTTTTT	CASSLTGLNTGELFF
TRBV28	TRBD1	TRBJ1-5	.	TGTGCCAGCAGCGGTGGACAGGGGAGAAATCAGCCCCAGCATTTT	CASSGGQGRNQPQHF
TRBV27	.	TRBJ2-7	.	TGTGCCAGCAGTTTAAGTGCAGGGGTTTTTACGAAGCAGTACTTC	CASSLSAGVFTKQYF
TRBV7-6	TRBD1	TRBJ1-1	few	TGTGCCAGCAGCCTCAGGAGGGGGCTTGAAGCTTTCTTT	CASSLRRGLEAFF
TRBV7-2	.	TRBJ2-2	once	TGTGCCAGCAGCTTAGCCCCGGGATGGGGAACCGGGGAGCTGTTTTTT	CASSLAPGWGTGELFF
TRBV5-1	.	TRBJ2-3	.	TGCGCCAGCAGCTTGGCCAGGTCCACAGATACGCAGTATTTT	CASSLARSTDTQYF
TRBV19	.	TRBJ1-2	few	TGTGCCAGTAGTATAAAGACGGGCAGGGGAGCGCAGGGCTACACCTTC	CASSIKTGRGAQGYTF
TRBV27	TRBD2	TRBJ2-3	.	TGTGCCAGCAGGTCGGGACTAGCGGGCCTCACAGATACGCAGTATTTT	CASRSGLAGLTDTQYF
TRBV19	TRBD1	TRBJ1-4	.	TGTGCCAGTAGTGAAGGGACAGGGAATTCGGGTGAAAAACTGTTTTTT	CASSEGTGNSGEKLFF
TRBV28	TRBD2	TRBJ2-7	.	TGTGCCAGCAGTCTCGGGACTAGCGTTACTTACGAGCAGTACTTC	CASSLGTSVTYEQYF
TRBV19	.	TRBJ1-1	.	TGTGCCAGTAGGCGAGCAGGGGAAGGGGCTGAAGCTTTCTTT	CASRRAGEGAEAFF
TRBV27	.	TRBJ2-1	.	TGTGCCAGCAGTCTCCAGGGTCCAAGCTTTTACAATGAGCAGTTCTTC	CASSLQGPSFYNEQFF
TRBV7-7	.	TRBJ2-7	.	TGTGCCAGCAGTCCTGGGGGAGGCTCCTACGAGCAGTACTTC	CASSPGGGSYEQYF
TRBV7-8	TRBD1	TRBJ1-6	.	TGTGCCAGCAGTCCCGACAGGGGCTTGGATTCACCCCTCCACTTT	CASSPDRGLDSPLHF
TRBV7-9	.	TRBJ1-2	.	TGTGCCAGCAGCTTAAGTGAACAGTTATATGGCTACACCTTC	CASSLSEQLYGYTF
TRBV7-2	.	TRBJ1-5	.	TGTGCCAGCAGCCTCCGGGCAGGGCGAAGCCAGCCCCAGCATTTT	CASSLRAGRSQPQHF
TRBV14	.	TRBJ2-1	.	TGTGCCAGCAGCCAAGAATACGGGAGATCAAACAATGAGCAGTTCTTC	CASSQEYGRSNNEQFF
TRBV7-9	.	TRBJ1-2	.	TGTGCCAGCAGCCCACAGGGTTTGATGAACTATGGCTACACCTTC	CASSPQGLMNYGYTF
TRBV5-4	TRBD2	TRBJ2-1	.	TGTGCCAGCAGCCCCAACAAACCGGGACTAGCGGGTGAGCAGTTCTTC	CASSPNKPGLAGEQFF
TRBV5-1	TRBD2	TRBJ2-6	.	TGCGCCAGCAGCTTCGGCAGCGGGAGTCTTTCCGGGGCCAACGTCCTGACTTTC	CASSFGSGSLSGANVLTF
TRBV7-8	TRBD1	TRBJ1-1	.	TGTGCCAGCAGCTTAGAACGACCGGGACAGAGTGAAGCTTTCTTT	CASSLERPGQSEAFF
TRBV27	.	TRBJ1-1	.	TGTGCCAGCAGTTTGGGCAGGGGAACTGAAGCTTTCTTT	CASSLGRGTEAFF
TRBV6-5	.	TRBJ2-7	.	TGTGCCAGCTCCTGGGGCAGAAAGAGCTCCTACGAGCAGTACTTC	CASSWGRKSSYEQYF
TRBV7-2	.	TRBJ2-7	.	TGTGCCAGCAGCTTCCGACACGGTGACGAGCAGTACTTC	CASSFRHGDEQYF
TRBV7-9	.	TRBJ2-3	.	TGTGCCAGCAGCTTAGGTAGAGTCGTGAACACAGATACGCAGTATTTT	CASSLGRVVNTDTQYF
TRBV4-1	TRBD1	TRBJ1-5	.	TGCGCCAGCAGTCGACAGGGAGCGGGGGATCAGCCCCAGCATTTT	CASSRQGAGDQPQHF
TRBV30	.	TRBJ2-3	.	TGTGCCTGGAGTGTACGAAGCGGGTTATCTAGCACAGATACGCAGTATTTT	CAWSVRSGLSSTDTQYF
TRBV19	TRBD2	TRBJ2-1	.	TGTGCCAGTAGTCTGTTAGCGGGACCATCCTACAATGAGCAGTTCTTC	CASSLLAGPSYNEQFF
TRBV27	.	TRBJ1-1	few	TGTGCCAGCAGTTTAGGTTCCGGGAACACTGAAGCTTTCTTT	CASSLGSGNTEAFF